The 2 T cell receptor beta chains listed next were all sequenced from one sample in a study of response to subunit inactivated influenza vaccine. TCRdb reprocessed the RT-PCR reads with MiXCR, giving one entry per CDR3 protein. The data hold hundreds of thousands of distinct CDR3 sequences, with under 9% observed a single time. The source material was PBMCs from blood, sampled around 25 months after vaccination. The receptors here all came from a man aged 50 to 69 who received an inactivated influenza vaccine.

In this sample, this clonotype turned up a few times. The chain combines TRBV6-1 with TRBJ2-3; no clear D gene. This CDR3 has 14 amino acids. Looked up from germline, CDR1 is MNHNS and CDR2 is SASEGT. Deletions cut 7 bases from V and 0 bases from J, with 11 bases between. CDR3 DNA: TGTGCCAGCAAAGAGCCTTCTAGCACAGATACGCAGTATTTT. Translation: CASKEPSSTDTQYF.

At least ten counts were recorded for this clonotype. V is TRBV20-1 and J is TRBJ1-6; TRBD1 matches 11 bases. The length of the CDR3 is 15 residues. Trimming took 6 bases from V and 10 from J; bases not matched to a gene: 11. Germline V gives CDR1 DFQATT, CDR2 SNEGSKA (reference sequence). The CDR3 bases are TGCAGTGCGGAGCCCCCGGGACAGGGGGGCTCACCCCTCCACTTT. The encoded protein is CSAEPPGQGGSPLHF.